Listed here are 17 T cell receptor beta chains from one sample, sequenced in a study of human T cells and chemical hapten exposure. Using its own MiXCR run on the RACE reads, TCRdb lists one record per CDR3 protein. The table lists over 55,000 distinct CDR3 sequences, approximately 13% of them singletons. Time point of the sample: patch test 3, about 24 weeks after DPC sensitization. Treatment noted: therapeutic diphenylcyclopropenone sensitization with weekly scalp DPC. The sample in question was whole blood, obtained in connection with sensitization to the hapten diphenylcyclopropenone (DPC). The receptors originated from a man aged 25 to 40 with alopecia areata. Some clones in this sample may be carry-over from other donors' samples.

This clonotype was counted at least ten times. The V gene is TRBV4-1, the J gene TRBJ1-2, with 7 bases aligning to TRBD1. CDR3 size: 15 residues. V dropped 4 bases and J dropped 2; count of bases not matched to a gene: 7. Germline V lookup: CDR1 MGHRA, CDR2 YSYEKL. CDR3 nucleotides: TGCGCCAGCAGCCTCGCGGGACAGCGAAACTATGGCTACACCTTC. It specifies CASSLAGQRNYGYTF.

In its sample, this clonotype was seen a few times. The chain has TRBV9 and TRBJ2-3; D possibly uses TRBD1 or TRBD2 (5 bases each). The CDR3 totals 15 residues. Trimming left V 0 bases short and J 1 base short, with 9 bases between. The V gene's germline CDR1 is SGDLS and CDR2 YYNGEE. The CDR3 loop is CASSVDEGRTDTQYF. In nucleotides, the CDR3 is TGTGCCAGCAGCGTAGATGAGGGGCGCACAGATACGCAGTATTTT. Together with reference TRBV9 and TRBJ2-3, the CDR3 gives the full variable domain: DSGVTQTPKHLITATGQRVTLRCSPRSGDLSVYWYQQSLDQGLQFLIQYYNGEERAKGNILERFSAQQFPDLHSELNLSSLELGDSALYFCASSVDEGRTDTQYFGPGTRLTVL.

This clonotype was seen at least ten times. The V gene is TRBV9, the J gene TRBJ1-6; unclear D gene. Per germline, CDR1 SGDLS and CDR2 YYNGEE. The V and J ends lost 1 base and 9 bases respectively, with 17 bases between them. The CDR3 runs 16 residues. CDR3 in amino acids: CASSVRGVELGSPLHF. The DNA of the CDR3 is TGTGCCAGCAGCGTACGTGGAGTTGAATTGGGTTCACCCCTCCACTTT. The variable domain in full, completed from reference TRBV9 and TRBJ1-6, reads DSGVTQTPKHLITATGQRVTLRCSPRSGDLSVYWYQQSLDQGLQFLIQYYNGEERAKGNILERFSAQQFPDLHSELNLSSLELGDSALYFCASSVRGVELGSPLHFGNGTRLTVT.

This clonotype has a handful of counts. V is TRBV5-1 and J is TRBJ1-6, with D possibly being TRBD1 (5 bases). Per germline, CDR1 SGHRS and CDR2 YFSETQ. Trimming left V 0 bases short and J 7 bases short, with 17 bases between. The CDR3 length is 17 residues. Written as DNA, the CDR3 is TGCGCCAGCAGCTTGGGACCCCAGAGGGGCGAGAATTCACCCCTCCACTTT. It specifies CASSLGPQRGENSPLHF.

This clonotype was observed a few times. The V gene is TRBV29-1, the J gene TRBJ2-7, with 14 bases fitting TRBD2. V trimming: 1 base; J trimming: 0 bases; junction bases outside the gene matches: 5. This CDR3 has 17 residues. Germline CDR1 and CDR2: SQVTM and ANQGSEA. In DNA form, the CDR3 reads TGCAGCGTTGAAGGCGGGACTAGCGGGGGTCGCTCCTACGAGCAGTACTTC. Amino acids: CSVEGGTSGGRSYEQYF.

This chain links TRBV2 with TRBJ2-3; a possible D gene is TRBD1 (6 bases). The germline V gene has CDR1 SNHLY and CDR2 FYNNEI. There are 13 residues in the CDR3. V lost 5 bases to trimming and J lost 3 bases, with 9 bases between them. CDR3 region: CASSRDMTDTQYF. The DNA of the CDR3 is TGTGCCAGCAGTAGGGACATGACAGATACGCAGTATTTT.

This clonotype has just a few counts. CDR3 nucleotides: TGTGCCAGCTCACTCCCGGGACAGGGCTACGAGCAGTACTTC. Translating it yields CASSLPGQGYEQYF. The V gene is TRBV18, the J gene TRBJ2-7, with 9 bases lining up with TRBD1. Per germline, CDR1 KGHSH and CDR2 LQKENI. The ends lost 4 bases at V and 3 bases at J; junction bases unmatched: 4. This CDR3 comprises 14 residues.

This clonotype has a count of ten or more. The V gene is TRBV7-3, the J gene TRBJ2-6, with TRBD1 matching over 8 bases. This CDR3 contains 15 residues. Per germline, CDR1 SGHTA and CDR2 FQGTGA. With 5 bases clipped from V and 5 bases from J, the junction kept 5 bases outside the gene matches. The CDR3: CASSGAGGWANVLTF. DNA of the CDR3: TGTGCCAGCAGCGGCGCAGGGGGCTGGGCCAACGTCCTGACTTTC.

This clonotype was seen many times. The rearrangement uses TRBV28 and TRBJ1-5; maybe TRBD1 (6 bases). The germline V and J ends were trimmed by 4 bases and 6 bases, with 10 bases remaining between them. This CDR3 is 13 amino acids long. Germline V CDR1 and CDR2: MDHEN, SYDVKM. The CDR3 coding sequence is TGTGCCAGCAGTTGGGGGGGCGCTCAGCCCCAGCATTTT. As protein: CASSWGGAQPQHF.

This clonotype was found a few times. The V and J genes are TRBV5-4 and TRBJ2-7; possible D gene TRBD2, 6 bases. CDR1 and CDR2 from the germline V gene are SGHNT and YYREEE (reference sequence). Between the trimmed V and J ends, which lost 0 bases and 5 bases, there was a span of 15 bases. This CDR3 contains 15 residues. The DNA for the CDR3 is TGTGCCAGCAGCTTGGCCTTGGCAGGAGGGGACGAGCAGTACTTC. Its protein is CASSLALAGGDEQYF.

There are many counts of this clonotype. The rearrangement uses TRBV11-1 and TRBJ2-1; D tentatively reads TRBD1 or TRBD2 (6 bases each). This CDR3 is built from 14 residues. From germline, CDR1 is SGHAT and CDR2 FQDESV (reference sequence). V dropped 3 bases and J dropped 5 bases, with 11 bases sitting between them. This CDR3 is CASSLGGRDNEQFF. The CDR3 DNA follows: TGTGCCAGCAGCTTGGGGGGCCGGGACAATGAGCAGTTCTTC.

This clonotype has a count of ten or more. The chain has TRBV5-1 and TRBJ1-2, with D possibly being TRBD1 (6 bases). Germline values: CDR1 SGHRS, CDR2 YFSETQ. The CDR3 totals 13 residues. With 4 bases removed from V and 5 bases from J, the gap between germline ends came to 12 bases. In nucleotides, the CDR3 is TGCGCCAGCAGCACCACGGACAGTTATGGCTACACCTTC. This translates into CASSTTDSYGYTF.

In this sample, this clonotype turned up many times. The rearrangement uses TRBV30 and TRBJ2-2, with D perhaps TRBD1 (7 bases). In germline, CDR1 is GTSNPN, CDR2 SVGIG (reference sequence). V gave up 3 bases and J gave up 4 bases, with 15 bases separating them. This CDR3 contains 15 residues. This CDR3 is CAWSAGQTFTGELFF. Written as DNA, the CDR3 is TGTGCCTGGAGCGCGGGACAGACCTTCACCGGGGAGCTGTTTTTT.

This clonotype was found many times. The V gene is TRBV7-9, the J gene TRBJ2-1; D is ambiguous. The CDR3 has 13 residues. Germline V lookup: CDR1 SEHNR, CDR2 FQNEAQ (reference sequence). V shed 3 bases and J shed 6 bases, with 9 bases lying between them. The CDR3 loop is CASSLPPVNEQFF. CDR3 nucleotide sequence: TGTGCCAGCAGCTTGCCCCCGGTCAATGAGCAGTTCTTC.

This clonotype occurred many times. The CDR3 sequence: CASSPNTDTQYF. CDR3 in DNA: TGTGCCAGCTCGCCCAACACAGATACGCAGTATTTT. The chain is built from TRBV7-9 and TRBJ2-3; D uncertain. Trimming left V 8 bases short and J 2 bases short, with 8 bases between. The CDR3 runs 12 residues. Germline CDR1 reads SEHNR; CDR2 reads FQNEAQ (reference sequence).

The CDR3 DNA reads TGTGCCAGCAGCCAAGATCAGTCTTGGGGTGGCTACACCTTC. Translation gives CASSQDQSWGGYTF. This chain uses TRBV3-1 with TRBJ1-2; no reliable D call. Germline V gene sequence: CDR1 LGHDT, CDR2 YNNKEL (reference sequence). The CDR3 contains 14 residues. The V and J ends lost 0 bases and 7 bases respectively, with 12 bases between them.

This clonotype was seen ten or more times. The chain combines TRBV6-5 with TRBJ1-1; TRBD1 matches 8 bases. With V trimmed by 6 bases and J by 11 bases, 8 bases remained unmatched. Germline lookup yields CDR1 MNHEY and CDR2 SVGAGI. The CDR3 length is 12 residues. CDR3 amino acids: CASRGSTGDAFF. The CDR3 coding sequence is TGTGCCAGCAGGGGTTCGACAGGGGACGCTTTCTTT.